The next 18 T cell receptor beta chains were all read from a single sample in a study of blood T cell repertoires in COVID-19. The assay was immunoSEQ multiplex PCR, and TCRdb's table has in-frame clones only and misses some. The data hold more than 12,000 clones, with approximately 80% observed a single time. Material: peripheral blood. The receptors shown here come from a human donor in a cohort sampled during active COVID-19.

V gene TRBV7-6 combines with J gene TRBJ2-7, with D possibly TRBD1 on 5 matching bases. CDR1 SGHVS and CDR2 FNYEAQ come from the germline V gene. The V and J ends lost 1 base and 4 bases respectively, with 11 bases between them. The CDR3 is 14 amino acids. CDR3 nucleotide sequence: TGTGCCAGCAGCTTAGACACAGGAAATTACGAGCAGTACTTC. Its translation is CASSLDTGNYEQYF.

The chain is built from TRBV9 and TRBJ2-7, with 9 bases aligning to TRBD2. Looked up from germline, CDR1 is SGDLS and CDR2 is YYNGEE. This CDR3 has 15 residues. The trim removed 3 bases at V and 3 bases at J, leaving 7 bases unmatched. In nucleotides, the CDR3 is TGTGCCAGCAGCGCTGGTCCTAGCGGGAACTACGAGCAGTACTTC. Amino acid sequence: CASSAGPSGNYEQYF.

This clone has more than one count but fewer than ten. The chain employs TRBV6-5 and TRBJ2-1, with D maybe TRBD2 (7 bases). V was clipped by 5 bases and J by 12 bases, with 23 bases between them. Germline CDR1 MNHEY, CDR2 SVGAGI. The CDR3 totals 15 residues. The CDR3 loop reads CASSPLGGGQVRQFF. The CDR3 DNA sequence: TGTGCCAGCAGTCCCCTGGGAGGGGGACAAGTGCGGCAGTTCTTC.

The J gene is TRBJ1-2, the V gene TRBV19; no reliable D call. The CDR3 is 12 amino acids. Per germline, CDR1 LNHDA and CDR2 SQIVND (reference sequence). The V end was cut by 8 bases, the J end by 8 bases, with 15 bases between. Here the CDR3 reads CASGLGLPGYTF. The CDR3 region has the DNA TGTGCCAGTGGCTTGGGCCTCCCGGGCTACACCTTC.

The chain employs TRBV14 and TRBJ2-7; TRBD2 is a possible D gene (5 bases). Germline V gives CDR1 SGHDN, CDR2 FVKESK. This CDR3 has 16 amino acids. Deletions cut 5 bases from V and 0 bases from J, with 17 bases between. In DNA form, the CDR3 reads TGTGCCAGCAGCTCCGCAGGCGGGTTGAGCTCCTACGAGCAGTACTTC. Its protein is CASSSAGGLSSYEQYF. Full variable domain (missing parts from reference TRBV14 and TRBJ2-7): EAGVTQFPSHSVIEKGQTVTLRCDPISGHDNLYWYRRVMGKEIKFLLHFVKESKQDESGMPNNRFLAERTGGTYSTLKVQPAELEDSGVYFCASSSAGGLSSYEQYFGPGTRLTVT.

CDR3 in amino acids: CASSHAGISYEQYF. The CDR3 nucleotides read TGCGCCAGCAGTCACGCAGGGATCTCCTACGAGCAGTACTTC. The chain joins TRBV4-1 to TRBJ2-7; tentative D call: TRBD1 (5 bases). V lost 6 bases to trimming and J lost 0 bases, with 12 bases between them. The germline CDR1 and CDR2 sequences are MGHRA and YSYEKL. The length of the CDR3 is 14 residues.

The chain carries TRBV6-6 and TRBJ2-3; D unresolved. From germline, CDR1 is MNHNY and CDR2 SVGAGI (reference sequence). The CDR3 contains 15 residues. The V and J ends lost 4 bases and 1 base respectively, with 12 bases between them. CDR3 protein: CASSFAPAGTDTQYF. The CDR3 region has the DNA TGTGCCAGCAGTTTCGCCCCTGCGGGCACAGATACGCAGTATTTT.

CDR3 region: CSVGQGSYEQYF. In DNA form, the CDR3 reads TGCAGCGTGGGACAGGGTTCCTACGAGCAGTACTTC. The chain joins TRBV29-1 to TRBJ2-7, with 9 bases matching TRBD1. The trim removed 6 bases at V and 1 base at J, leaving 1 base unmatched. CDR1 and CDR2 (germline): SQVTM, ANQGSEA. This CDR3 is 12 amino acids long.

V is TRBV5-4 and J is TRBJ2-7; TRBD2 matches 10 bases. Looked up from germline, CDR1 is SGHNT and CDR2 is YYREEE (reference sequence). The ends lost 4 bases at V and 4 bases at J; junction bases unmatched: 8. This CDR3 is 15 amino acids long. This CDR3 is CASSPLAGVSYEQYF. The CDR3 DNA follows: TGTGCCAGCAGCCCGCTAGCGGGAGTGTCGTACGAGCAGTACTTC.

The chain has TRBV12-5 and TRBJ1-5; D unresolved. Between the trimmed V and J ends, which lost 0 bases and 4 bases, there was a span of 19 bases. This CDR3 spans 18 amino acids. From germline, CDR1 is LGHNT and CDR2 FRNRAP. CDR3 in DNA: TGTGCTAGTGGTTTGGTAAAGAGGGAAAGAAGGTTAAATCAGCCCCAGCATTTT. This gives the protein CASGLVKRERRLNQPQHF.

V usage is TRBV19 and J usage is TRBJ2-2, with TRBD1 identical over 8 bases. The junction had 6 bases not matched to a gene; V was cut back by 6 bases and J by 6 bases. This CDR3 is built from 14 residues. Germline V gene sequence: CDR1 LNHDA, CDR2 SQIVND (reference sequence). CDR3 bases: TGTGCCAGTAGAGGGACAGGTATCGCCGGGGAGCTGTTTTTT. It yields the protein CASRGTGIAGELFF.

V and J are TRBV11-2 and TRBJ1-1; no reliable D call. Between the trimmed V and J ends, which lost 0 bases and 5 bases, there was a span of 19 bases. CDR1 is SGHAT and CDR2 is FQNNGV in the germline V gene. The CDR3 is made up of 17 amino acids. The CDR3 region is CASSLDRRAQRATEAFF. In nucleotides, the CDR3 is TGTGCCAGCAGCTTAGATAGAAGAGCACAGCGGGCAACTGAAGCTTTCTTT.

This chain links TRBV18 with TRBJ2-7, with D possibly matching TRBD1 (6 bases). The CDR3 contains 18 residues. V was cut by 2 bases and J by 4 bases, with 24 bases left in between. Germline V gene lookup returns CDR1 KGHSH and CDR2 LQKENI. In DNA, the CDR3 is TGTGCCAGCTCACCAGTTGGACAGTCCCAGGGGCGCCTTTACGAGCAGTACTTC. Protein sequence: CASSPVGQSQGRLYEQYF.

CDR3 nucleotide sequence: TGTGCCAGCAGCTCTGGACAGGGAGGGCCCTTCACTGAGCAGTTCTTC. Translated: CASSSGQGGPFTEQFF. This chain links TRBV11-3 with TRBJ2-1, with a possible D match to TRBD1 (8 bases). The CDR3 has 16 amino acids. Germline V gene lookup returns CDR1 SGHNT and CDR2 YENEEA. Trimming pared 4 bases from V and 9 bases from J, leaving 22 bases between. The entire variable domain, with the rest obtained from reference TRBV11-3 and TRBJ2-1, is as follows: EAGVVQSPRYKIIEKKQPVAFWCNPISGHNTLYWYLQNLGQGPELLIRYENEEAVDDSQLPKDRFSAERLKGVDSTLKIQPAELGDSAVYLCASSSGQGGPFTEQFFGPGTRLTVL.

This sequence joins TRBV29-1 and TRBJ2-7; 8 bases agree with TRBD1. V lost 7 bases and J lost 6; bases outside the gene matches: 11. The CDR3 is 13 residues long. Per the germline V gene, CDR1 is SQVTM and CDR2 is ANQGSEA. The CDR3, as DNA: TGCAGCGCCGCGGGACAGGTGGGATCCGAGCAGTACTTC. Its translation: CSAAGQVGSEQYF.

The V call is TRBV24-1, the J call TRBJ2-1; TRBD1 matches 9 bases. The CDR3 covers 14 residues. The V gene's germline CDR1 is KGHDR and CDR2 SFDVKD. With 6 bases clipped from V and 7 bases from J, the junction kept 6 bases outside the gene matches. The CDR3 protein is CATSLTGGVNEQFF. The CDR3 DNA sequence: TGTGCCACCAGTTTAACAGGGGGCGTGAATGAGCAGTTCTTC.

This chain links TRBV5-1 with TRBJ1-3; 12 nucleotides match TRBD1. J gave up 4 bases and V 4 bases, and 6 bases lay outside the gene matches. CDR1 is SGHRS and CDR2 is YFSETQ in the germline V gene. This CDR3 has 16 amino acids. The DNA for the CDR3 is TGCGCCAGCAGCACGGGGACAGGGGGCACAGGAAACACCATATATTTT. This gives the protein CASSTGTGGTGNTIYF.

The J gene is TRBJ2-7, the V gene TRBV5-1; D is uncertain. Germline loops: CDR1 SGHRS, CDR2 YFSETQ. With 4 bases removed from V and 0 bases from J, the gap between germline ends came to 11 bases. The CDR3 has 14 amino acids. The CDR3 coding sequence is TGCGCCAGCAGCCAGGAACTGAGCTCCTACGAGCAGTACTTC. Protein: CASSQELSSYEQYF.